This T cell receptor (beta chain) was identified in a study of cytomegalovirus exposure and HLA in healthy donors (dated by TCRdb to the late 2010s). In the study overall: According to an earlier analysis of several hundred of the donors, some 180 million T cells yielded roughly 110 million unique TCR beta sequences and about 300 Gb of sequence data. A later genetic analysis took genome-wide SNP genotypes for about 60% of the roughly 670 donors and used that subset as a discovery cohort. To predict cytomegalovirus infection status, the study combined high-throughput TCR immunosequencing, statistical association of individual TCRs with disease status, and machine learning. The study aimed to test whether signatures of past pathogen exposure could be identified by cataloging public T cell receptors. The genetic ancestry cluster associated with self-reported Caucasian donors included over 65% of the 300 to 450 genotyped donors. All discovery cohort repertoires had been generated on a single sequencing platform. Typing coverage differed by locus: A, B, C, DRB1 and DQB1 were typed in roughly 620-630 donors, DQA1 in roughly 510, DPA1 in some 610, and DPB1 in 450 to 480. The later analysis used no new phenotypic data to find candidate immune exposures, relying instead on TCR beta sequences and their occurrence across donors. In an earlier analysis of 500 to 650 of the donors, high-throughput TCR beta sequencing was used to judge whether each TCR beta V gene segment behaved as functional or pseudogenic. A separate validation cohort of approximately 120 different subjects was used in addition to the 666-subject first cohort. Donor age, sex, ethnicity and CMV serostatus were collected together with the repertoire data. Using immunosequencing, the study profiled T cell repertoires from approximately 700 subjects and related those repertoires to cytomegalovirus serostatus. To study patterns of TCR occurrence, a later analysis re-analyzed previously published TCR beta repertoires from several hundred donors and added high-resolution HLA genotyping. On average, roughly 250,000 unique TCR beta nucleotide sequences were sequenced per donor among 350 to 400 genotyped donors of the cohort, with roughly 20% of those sequences being non-productive. Around 330 gigabases of sequencing data and roughly 81 million unique TCR sequences made up an early release that covered 500 to 650 HLA-typed donors. A few DR-DQ haplotypes were treated as single units for association and clustering because of strong linkage in the cohort. HLA typing covered class I and class II loci at four-digit resolution.

Library preparation employed the immunoSEQ multiplex PCR assay. A mixture of 60 forward primers for TCR Vbeta segments and 13 reverse primers for TCR Jbeta segments was used in the multiplex PCR. A multiplex PCR assay on genomic DNA amplified the CDR3 region of rearranged TCR beta genes. Amplified TCR beta libraries were sequenced as 87-base-pair reads on the Illumina HiSeq System. Under the source paper's analysis protocol: A later analysis tallied 70 million to 100 million unique TCR beta chains across the 600 to 700 repertoires, and around 12 million of those chains were shared by two or more donors. A nearest-neighbor algorithm error-corrected the raw reads and collapsed the reads into unique sequences, merging closely related sequences to remove PCR and sequencing errors. CDR3 sequences were aligned to IMGT reference sequences to assign V, D and J gene segments. For a sequence to be retained, a match of at least six nucleotides was required to both a V gene segment and a J gene segment. Rearrangements were called productive when the CDR3 lacked stop codons and stayed in frame with V and J; all others were non-productive. CDR3 was defined by IMGT convention, running from the second conserved V-encoded cysteine to the conserved J-encoded phenylalanine. Sequences without an unambiguous match to a single V gene segment were excluded from the earlier analysis of almost 600 of the donors. In an earlier analysis of approximately 500 of the donors, a V segment was called functional when productive rearrangements were above 56.7%, and segregating when the standard deviation between donors exceeded 5%. A statistical classification framework was developed to diagnose cytomegalovirus status using the catalog of TCR beta chain sequences. In a later analysis, TCR nucleotide sequences were compared against IMGT/GENE-DB human TR gene sequences so that V and J genes could be assigned. A later analysis assigned CDR3 sequences and most-parsimonious VDJ recombination scenarios with the TCRdist pipeline. In a later analysis, each TCR beta chain was defined by its CDR3 amino acid sequence together with its V-gene family, and reads without a unique V-gene family were excluded. In a later analysis, around 600 highly shared, low-generation-probability nucleotide sequences were removed to address suspected cross-contamination and a sequencing artifact. In a later analysis, a clonal expansion index for each public chain was calculated from normalized within-repertoire ranks of inferred template counts. In a later analysis, generation probabilities were computed with a VDJ recombination model fitted to out-of-frame rearrangements, and the resulting probabilities were checked against IGoR. In a later analysis, hypergeometric tests were used to score TCR-TCR, TCR-HLA and TCR-CMV co-occurrence, with a repertoire-size bias correction applied to TCR pairs. False discovery rates were estimated in a later analysis by permuting HLA or CMV assignments 20 times. In a later analysis, co-occurring TCRs were grouped with DBSCAN, and TCRdist sequence similarity was added when clustering was performed within HLA-allele-positive subsets. Co-occurrence clustering excluded repertoires with fewer than 30,000 or more than 120,000 public chains, plus five with anomalous nucleotide sharing. TCRdb retrieved this table from immuneACCESS and kept in-frame rearrangements only. Not all clones are present; in checked studies, unresolved V genes account for under half, and no reason is known for the remainder. V, J and clone size reflect that table, while D and trimming were determined from the DNA. A total of 97,000 or so clones appear in this sample, 60% to 80% of them only once. Roughly 9.3% of the sample comes from the top ten.

The cohort was made up of under 800 healthy bone marrow donors. At the time of sampling, every cohort member was nominally healthy, though immune exposures that went unrecorded were likely present. The donor tested CMV seropositive, placing the donor among the 290 or so seropositive members of the cohort. A peripheral blood sample was collected from each donor, and TCR beta sequencing was performed on peripheral blood mononuclear cells. Genomic DNA was extracted from the blood cell samples with the Qiagen DNeasy Blood Extraction Kit. The full study reports these points: A further reported finding was that TCR beta sequences accurately predicted the HLA-A and HLA-B alleles for most subjects in the first cohort. A cluster of highly shared sequence variants was judged likely to represent a technical artifact of the sequencing pipeline. Because HLA typing was missing for some donors at each locus, association tests included only the typed subset. CMV serostatus was the only immune exposure information available for the cohort. When HLA alleles, especially DR and DQ, strongly co-occurred, attributing TCR associations to individual alleles was difficult. Because counts were too low, approximately 15 rarely observed V segments, including chromosome 9 orphons, were excluded from the earlier analysis of 500 to 700 of the donors. Across donors, most TCR sequences were observed very rarely, whereas some public TCRs were present in many individuals. The presence/absence analyses assumed that sequencing depth was roughly uniform across donors, and that assumption may not be true. Specific HLA alleles were associated with 15,000 to 20,000 TCR beta sequences at a false discovery rate of 0.05 in a later analysis. According to the authors, the approach could potentially be generalized to other disease states and immunological phenotypes. According to a later genetic analysis, donors in an Asian-associated ancestry cluster had fewer N-insertions in productive TCRs than the roughly 700-donor mean. According to a later analysis, TCR association rates differed among HLA loci, with DRB1 alleles showing the most associated TCRs and HLA-C alleles showing the fewest. Correlated functional status among segregating V segments might reflect linkage disequilibrium, but an unknown experimental factor could not be ruled out. In both the original and validation cohorts, the classifier was reported to diagnose cytomegalovirus status with high specificity and sensitivity. In vitro tests confirmed that a few of the cytomegalovirus-associated TCR beta chains recognize cytomegalovirus antigens. The study gave a list of over 150 TCR beta chains associated with cytomegalovirus. An earlier analysis of some 560 of the donors showed that most TCR beta V segments appeared in productive rearrangements either about 87% or about 30% of the time, which broadly matched IMGT annotations. Compared with equally common non-associated chains, HLA-associated TCR beta chains in a later analysis were more clonally expanded and had lower generation probabilities. In a later analysis, several top co-occurrence clusters were reported to appear linked to parvovirus B19, influenza, CMV and Epstein-Barr virus. This cohort had only TCR beta chains sequenced, and the lack of alpha or paired-chain data limited which features could be detected. Most CMV-associated TCR beta chains appeared to be HLA-restricted in a later analysis, and the HLA associations seemed to be driven largely by CMV exposure. V-gene and J-gene trimming of TCR beta chains was associated with a missense DCLRE1C variant in a later genetic analysis, and the association was replicated in an independent cohort.

This clone came up once. The specificity of this receptor is unknown. Base qualities were left out, and no much larger clone turns up one base away. The clonotype comes from a male donor in good health and CMV-seropositive. Material for sequencing was PBMCs.

The CDR3 amino acid sequence is: CASRRGQGGIYGYTF. In nucleotides, the sequence is TGTGCCAGTAGGAGGGGACAAGGGGGAATCTATGGCTACACCTTC. Rearrangement joined TRBV19 to TRBJ1-2; the D gene is perhaps TRBD1, from 6 matching bases. The junction shows trimming of 6 bases on V and 4 bases on J, plus 18 bases between the germline ends. The cysteine opens and the phenylalanine closes a CDR3 of 15 amino acids. The only DNA kept is the CDR3, 45 bases in frame from the first base. Looking up the germline V gene (reference sequence) yields CDR1 LNHDA and CDR2 SQIVND.